This T cell receptor beta chain was identified during a study of CXCR3-negative and CXCR3-positive naive CD8 T cells. Study-level results: TRB CDR3s of CXCR3-positive naive cells were more hydrophobic than those of CXCR3-negative naive cells. Comparison of naive CXCR3-negative and CXCR3-positive cells revealed similar TRBV-TRBJ usage, while memory cells differed. For the naive subsets, surface CD5 was similar, and TCR strength was inferred from TRB CDR3 properties. Both of the naive subsets showed about the same high diversity, but memory CD8+ cells had much less.

This CDR3 is 15 amino acids long. CDR1 is SGHVS and CDR2 is FNYEAQ in the germline V gene. 5' RACE that incorporated UMI labels was used to prepare the TRB cDNA libraries. TCRdb reprocessed the 5' RACE reads, keeping one entry per CDR3 protein, no DNA. This sample's clone table lists about 63,000 distinct CDR3 sequences. About this clonotype: Its antigen is unknown.

Researchers sorted 300,000 cells of each CD8+ T cell subset in triplicate. The sample consisted of naive CXCR3+ CD8+ T cells from blood. Subset reported: CD45RO-CCR7+CD27+CD95- naive CD8+ T cells expressing CXCR3 (TNR3+). The sequence was obtained from a human donor in good health. Some clones in this sample may be carry-over from other donors' samples. The chain carries TRBV7-6 and TRBJ1-1. CDR3 amino acids: CASSLEARTNTEAFF.